In this sample, the clone carrying this T cell receptor (beta chain) turned up many times. The sample originates from a study of T-cell reconstitution after alpha-beta-depleted transplantation in children. V lost 3 bases and J 6 bases, leaving 9 bases between the germline ends. The CDR3 is 13 residues long. Preparation of the TCRbeta library involved a method that used unique molecular identifiers. TCRdb independently ran MiXCR on the PCR reads; one entry per CDR3 protein. The table records a few hundred thousand distinct CDR3 sequences, approximately 13% of them present only once. This clonotype was obtained from a human donor who donated a stem cell graft to a child with combined immunodeficiency. Sequences were derived from PBMCs from the stem cell graft donor, sampled from the stem cell graft. The chain uses TRBV12-3 or TRBV12-4 and TRBJ2-1; D is uncertain. The CDR3 region has the DNA TGTGCCAGCAGTTTCTGGAGTACCAATGAGCAGTTCTTC. This encodes CASSFWSTNEQFF.